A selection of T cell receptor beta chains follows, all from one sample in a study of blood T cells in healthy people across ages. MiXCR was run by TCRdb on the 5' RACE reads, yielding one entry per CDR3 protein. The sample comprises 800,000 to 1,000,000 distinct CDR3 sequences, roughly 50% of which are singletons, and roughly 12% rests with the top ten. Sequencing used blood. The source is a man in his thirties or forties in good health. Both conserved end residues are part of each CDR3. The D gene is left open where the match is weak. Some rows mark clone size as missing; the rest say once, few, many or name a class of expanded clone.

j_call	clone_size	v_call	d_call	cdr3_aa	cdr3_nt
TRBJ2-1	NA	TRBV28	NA	CASSPTRGNEQFF	TGTGCCAGCAGCCCCACGAGGGGCAATGAGCAGTTCTTC
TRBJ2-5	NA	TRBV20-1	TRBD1	CSAREGTAYQETQYF	TGCAGTGCTAGAGAGGGGACAGCCTACCAAGAGACCCAGTACTTC
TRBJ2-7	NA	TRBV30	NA	CAGTQTGEQYF	TGTGCGGGGACCCAGACAGGCGAGCAGTACTTC
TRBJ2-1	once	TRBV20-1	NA	CSAGRGGQSAEQFF	TGCAGTGCTGGGAGGGGGGGCCAAAGCGCTGAGCAGTTCTTC
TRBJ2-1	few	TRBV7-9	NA	CASSASGPNLSYNEQFF	TGTGCCAGCAGCGCGTCGGGACCGAACCTCTCCTACAATGAGCAGTTCTTC
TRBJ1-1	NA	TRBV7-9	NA	CASSYRGPTEAFF	TGTGCCAGCAGCTATAGAGGACCCACTGAAGCTTTCTTT
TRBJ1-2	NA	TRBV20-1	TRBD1	CSVIPGQGTYGYTF	TGCAGTGTAATACCGGGACAGGGGACCTATGGCTACACCTTC
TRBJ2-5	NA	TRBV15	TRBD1	CATSRRQGQETQYF	TGTGCCACCAGCAGAAGACAGGGGCAAGAGACCCAGTACTTC
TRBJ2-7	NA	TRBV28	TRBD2	CAIRASGGSYEQYF	TGTGCCATCAGGGCTAGCGGGGGTAGCTACGAGCAGTACTTC
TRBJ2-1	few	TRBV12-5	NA	CASGLARNEQFF	TGTGCTAGTGGTTTGGCTAGGAATGAGCAGTTCTTC
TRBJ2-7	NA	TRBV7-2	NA	CASSLDSYSYNEQYF	TGTGCCAGCAGTTTGGACAGTTACTCCTACAATGAGCAGTACTTC
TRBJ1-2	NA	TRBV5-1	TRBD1	CASSPSPDRGPGCTF	TGCGCCAGCAGCCCCAGTCCGGACAGGGGGCCTGGCTGCACCTTC
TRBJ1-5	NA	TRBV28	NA	CASSVKAAVVPQHF	TGTGCCAGCAGTGTCAAGGCGGCCGTCGTGCCCCAGCATTTT
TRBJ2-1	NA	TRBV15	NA	CATSRDKYSANEQFF	TGTGCCACCAGCAGAGATAAGTACAGCGCCAATGAGCAGTTCTTC
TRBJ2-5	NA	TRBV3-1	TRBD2	CASSKTSGGLQETQYF	TGTGCCAGCAGCAAGACTAGCGGGGGGCTCCAAGAGACCCAGTACTTC
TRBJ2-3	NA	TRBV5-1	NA	CASRGPNPLDTQYF	TGCGCCAGCAGGGGACCCAACCCTCTAGATACGCAGTATTTT
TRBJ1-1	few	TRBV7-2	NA	CASSTNQRTEAFF	TGTGCCAGCAGTACAAACCAGAGAACTGAAGCTTTCTTT
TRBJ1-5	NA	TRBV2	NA	CASGKGGGGNQPQHF	TGTGCCAGCGGAAAAGGGGGAGGAGGCAATCAGCCCCAGCATTTT
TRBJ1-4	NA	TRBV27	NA	CASGPSGRPEKLFF	TGTGCCAGCGGGCCATCGGGGCGACCTGAAAAACTGTTTTTT
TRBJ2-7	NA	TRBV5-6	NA	CASSLVPGGTYEQYF	TGTGCCAGCAGCTTGGTCCCAGGGGGGACCTACGAGCAGTACTTC
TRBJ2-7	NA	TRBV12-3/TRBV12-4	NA	CATQGFPGEQYF	TGTGCCACCCAGGGGTTCCCAGGCGAGCAGTACTTC
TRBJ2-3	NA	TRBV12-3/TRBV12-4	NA	CASSLSVEDTQYF	TGTGCCAGCAGTTTATCGGTGGAGGATACGCAGTATTTT
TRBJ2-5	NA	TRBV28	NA	CASSSGSLETQYF	TGTGCCAGCAGTTCCGGCTCCTTAGAGACCCAGTACTTC
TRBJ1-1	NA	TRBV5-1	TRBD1	CASSRDGRLAGGGTEAFF	TGCGCCAGCAGCCGCGACGGGCGGTTGGCAGGGGGAGGAACTGAAGCTTTCTTT
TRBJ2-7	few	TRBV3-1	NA	CASSHPRYEQYF	TGTGCCAGCAGCCACCCTCGATACGAGCAGTACTTC
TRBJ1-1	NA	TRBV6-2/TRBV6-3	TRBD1	CASSRTGGVEAFF	TGTGCCAGCAGTCGAACAGGGGGCGTCGAAGCTTTCTTT
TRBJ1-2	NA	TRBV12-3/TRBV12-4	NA	CASSLSGGMISYGYTF	TGTGCCAGCAGTCTATCGGGTGGCATGATAAGCTATGGCTACACCTTC
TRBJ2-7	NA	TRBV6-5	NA	CASTLSNVGVYEQYF	TGTGCCAGCACCCTCTCCAATGTCGGTGTCTACGAGCAGTACTTC
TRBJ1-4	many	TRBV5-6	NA	CASSVGTEKLFF	TGTGCCAGCAGCGTGGGAACTGAAAAACTGTTTTTT
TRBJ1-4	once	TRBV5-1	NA	CASSETTATNEKLFF	TGCGCCAGCAGCGAAACAACTGCAACTAATGAAAAACTGTTTTTT
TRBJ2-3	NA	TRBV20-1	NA	CSARDWGGGETDTQYF	TGCAGTGCTAGAGATTGGGGCGGCGGTGAGACAGATACGCAGTATTTT
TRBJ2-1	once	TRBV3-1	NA	CASSTINEQFF	TGTGCCAGCAGCACAATCAATGAGCAGTTCTTC
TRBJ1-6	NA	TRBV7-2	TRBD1	CASSLYGTGEGSPLHF	TGTGCCAGCAGCTTATACGGGACAGGGGAGGGTTCACCCCTCCACTTT
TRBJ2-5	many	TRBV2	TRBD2	CASSIRSGGETQYF	TGTGCCAGCAGTATCCGTAGCGGGGGGGAGACCCAGTACTTC
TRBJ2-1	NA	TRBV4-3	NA	CASSQDRGALEQFF	TGCGCCAGCAGCCAAGACCGGGGGGCATTGGAGCAGTTCTTC
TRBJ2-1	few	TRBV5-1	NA	CASSLRGDNEQFF	TGCGCCAGCAGCTTGAGGGGGGACAATGAGCAGTTCTTC
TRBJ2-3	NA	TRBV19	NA	CASTDLTEEDTQYF	TGTGCCAGCACTGATTTGACAGAGGAAGATACGCAGTATTTT
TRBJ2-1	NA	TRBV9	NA	CASSDSLTKGQFF	TGTGCCAGCAGCGATAGCCTTACCAAGGGGCAGTTCTTC
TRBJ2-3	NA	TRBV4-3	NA	CASSQDRGLADTQYF	TGCGCCAGCAGCCAAGATCGGGGCTTGGCAGATACGCAGTATTTT
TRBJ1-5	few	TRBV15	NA	CATSRLQGKGNQPQHF	TGTGCCACCAGCAGGTTACAGGGAAAGGGCAATCAGCCCCAGCATTTT
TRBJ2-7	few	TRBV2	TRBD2	CASSRSGGYEQYF	TGTGCCAGCAGTCGCTCGGGGGGATACGAGCAGTACTTC
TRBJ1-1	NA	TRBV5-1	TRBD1	CASSTQGANTEAFF	TGCGCCAGCAGCACGCAGGGGGCGAACACTGAAGCTTTCTTT
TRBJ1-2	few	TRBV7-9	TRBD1	CASIEPGQGVYGYTF	TGTGCCAGCATCGAACCGGGACAGGGGGTCTATGGCTACACCTTC
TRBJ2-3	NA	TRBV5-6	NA	CASSSKGDTQYF	TGTGCCAGCAGCTCGAAGGGAGATACGCAGTATTTT
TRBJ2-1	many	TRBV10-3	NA	CAISDPFWDRPNEQFF	TGTGCCATCAGTGATCCCTTTTGGGATCGCCCCAATGAGCAGTTCTTC
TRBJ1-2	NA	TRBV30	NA	CAWSVTGGYTF	TGTGCCTGGAGTGTTACCGGTGGCTACACCTTC
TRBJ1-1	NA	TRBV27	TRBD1	CASVRGVNTEAFF	TGTGCCAGCGTCAGGGGGGTGAACACTGAAGCTTTCTTT